In its sample, the clone carrying this T cell receptor beta chain was seen a few times. The germline V gene has CDR1 MNHNS and CDR2 SASEGT. V gave up 1 base and J gave up 6 bases, with 22 bases separating them. This CDR3 contains 18 residues. These data originate in a study of early T cells in non-severe SARS-CoV-2 infection. Each single cDNA molecule received a unique molecular identifier. TCRdb fed the 5' RACE reads into MiXCR, producing one record per CDR3 protein. The profile covers 50,000 to 80,000 distinct CDR3 sequences, with 8.8% appearing a single time and roughly 13% taken by the ten largest.

V usage is TRBV6-1 and J usage is TRBJ1-5; D is undetermined. The receptor's source is an adult who was a healthcare worker with PCR-confirmed SARS-CoV-2 infection or an uninfected control (not recorded which). Source: whole blood, taken at baseline. The CDR3 loop reads CASSEVIRGSRPSQPQHF. The DNA of the CDR3 is TGTGCCAGCAGTGAAGTGATCCGAGGAAGCAGGCCAAGTCAGCCCCAGCATTTT.